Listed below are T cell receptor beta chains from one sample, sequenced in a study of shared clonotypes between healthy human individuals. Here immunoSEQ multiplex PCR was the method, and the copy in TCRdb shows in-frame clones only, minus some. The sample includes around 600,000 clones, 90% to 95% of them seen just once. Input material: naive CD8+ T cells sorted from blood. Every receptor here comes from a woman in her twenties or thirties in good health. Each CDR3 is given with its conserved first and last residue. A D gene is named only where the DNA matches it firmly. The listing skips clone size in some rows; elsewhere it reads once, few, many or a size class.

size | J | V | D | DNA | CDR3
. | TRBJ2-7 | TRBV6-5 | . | TGTGCCAGCAGTTACTCGACGAGCGGAGCAGCCTACGAGCAGTACTTC | CASSYSTSGAAYEQYF
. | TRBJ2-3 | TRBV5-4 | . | TGTGCCAGCAGCCCCAGGGACAGCACAGATACGCAGTATTTT | CASSPRDSTDTQYF
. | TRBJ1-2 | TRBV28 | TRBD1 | TGTGCCAGCAGTTTCACGTCCGACAGGGCCGGTGGCTACACCTTC | CASSFTSDRAGGYTF
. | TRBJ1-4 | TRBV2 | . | TGTGCCAGCAGTGGGGCAGCTACTAATGAAAAACTGTTTTTT | CASSGAATNEKLFF
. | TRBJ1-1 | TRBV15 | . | TGTGCCACCAGCAGATTAGACACTGAAGCTTTCTTT | CATSRLDTEAFF
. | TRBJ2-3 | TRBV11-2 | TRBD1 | TGTGCCAGCTCTGGGACAGGGTATAGGGATACGCAGTATTTT | CASSGTGYRDTQYF
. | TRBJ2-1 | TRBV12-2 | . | TGTGCAAGTCGCTTCAGGGGGTGGGATGAGCAGTTCTTC | CASRFRGWDEQFF
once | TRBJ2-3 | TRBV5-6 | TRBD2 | TGTGCCAGCAGGTTCAGCGGGGGAAGCACAGATACGCAGTATTTT | CASRFSGGSTDTQYF
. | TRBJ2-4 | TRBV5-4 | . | TGTGCCAGCAGTCTCCAGGGGGGGAACATTCAGTACTTC | CASSLQGGNIQYF
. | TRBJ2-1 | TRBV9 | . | TGTGCCAGCAGCCCGCATCCCGGGACACAATACAATGAGCAGTTCTTC | CASSPHPGTQYNEQFF
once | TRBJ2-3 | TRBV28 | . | TGTGCCAGCAGTTTATGGGGAAAAAGCACAGATACGCAGTATTTT | CASSLWGKSTDTQYF
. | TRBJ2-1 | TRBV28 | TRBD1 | TGTGCCAGCAGTCGTCTCCGGGTCGCGCTAAGGGGGCTCAATGAGCAGTTCTTC | CASSRLRVALRGLNEQFF
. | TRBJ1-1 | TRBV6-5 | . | TGTGCCAGCAGTTACGGGGAAGGGGGGACTGGGGCTTTCTTT | CASSYGEGGTGAFF
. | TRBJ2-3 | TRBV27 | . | TGTGCCAGCAGTTTATCCGGCAGTTCTGATACGCAGTATTTT | CASSLSGSSDTQYF
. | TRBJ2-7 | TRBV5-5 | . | TGTGCCAGCAGCTTGGCATATACCTACGAGCAGTACTTC | CASSLAYTYEQYF
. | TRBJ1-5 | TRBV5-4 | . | TGTGCCAGCAGCTTGTACGGGAGCAATCAGCCCCAGCATTTT | CASSLYGSNQPQHF
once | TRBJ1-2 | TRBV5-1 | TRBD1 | TGCGCCAGCAGCTTGGGGCCGGGACAGGGGAAGGATGGCTACACCTTC | CASSLGPGQGKDGYTF
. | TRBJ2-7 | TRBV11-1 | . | TGTGCCAGCAGCTTTGGTAGCGAGAACTACGAGCAGTACTTC | CASSFGSENYEQYF
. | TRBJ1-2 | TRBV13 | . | TGTGCCAGCAGCTCCGGTGAGGATGGCTACACCTTC | CASSSGEDGYTF
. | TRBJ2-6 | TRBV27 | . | TGTGCCAGCAGTTTATTATACGGGGCCAACGTCCTGACTTTC | CASSLLYGANVLTF
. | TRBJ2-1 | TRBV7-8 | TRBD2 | TGTGCCAGCAGCTTTAGGTTTGGGGTAGCGGGGAGTGAGCAGTTCTTC | CASSFRFGVAGSEQFF
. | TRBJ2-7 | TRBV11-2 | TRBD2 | TGTGCCAGCAGCTTCTTCAGCGGGAGCTACGAGCAGTACTTC | CASSFFSGSYEQYF
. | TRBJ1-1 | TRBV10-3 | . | TGTGCCATCAGTGAGCCTGAGGAGAACACTGAAGCTTTCTTT | CAISEPEENTEAFF
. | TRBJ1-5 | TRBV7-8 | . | TGTGCCAGCAGCTTAGTCGGCCCCAGCGAGCCCCAGCATTTT | CASSLVGPSEPQHF
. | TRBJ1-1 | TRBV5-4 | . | TGTGCCAGCAGCTCATTTAACACTGAAGCTTTCTTT | CASSSFNTEAFF
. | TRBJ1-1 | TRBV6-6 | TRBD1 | TGTGCCAGCAGCGACAGGGGAGGGACTGAAGCTTTCTTT | CASSDRGGTEAFF
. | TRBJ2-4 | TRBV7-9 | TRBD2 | TGTGCCAGCAGCCTATGGGATCTAGCGGGAGGGCCAAACATTCAGTACTTC | CASSLWDLAGGPNIQYF
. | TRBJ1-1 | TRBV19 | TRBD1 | TGTGCCAGTAGTATGGAGACAGGGGTAACTGAAGCTTTCTTT | CASSMETGVTEAFF
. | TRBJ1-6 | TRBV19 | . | TGTGCCAGTAGTATCCCCGGGGTTGGCAATTCACCCCTCCACTTT | CASSIPGVGNSPLHF
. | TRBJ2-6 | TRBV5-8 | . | TGTGCCAGCAGCTTGGTCAGGGCGAGGGGGGCCAACGTCCTGACTTTC | CASSLVRARGANVLTF
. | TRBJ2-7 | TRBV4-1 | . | TGCGCCAGCAGCCAAGGAGGTTGGGGGGCCGGAGACGAGCAGTACTTC | CASSQGGWGAGDEQYF
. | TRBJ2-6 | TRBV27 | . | TGTGCCAGCAGTTCCGCGCCCGACAGACGCGGGTCTGGGGCCAACGTCCTGACTTTC | CASSSAPDRRGSGANVLTF
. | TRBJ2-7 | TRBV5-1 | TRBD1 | TGCGCCAGCAGCTACTCGACAGGGGATCCCTACGAGCAGTACTTC | CASSYSTGDPYEQYF
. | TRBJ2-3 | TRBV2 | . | TGTGCCAGCAGTGAAGGGACAGAGCCAAGAACAGATACGCAGTATTTT | CASSEGTEPRTDTQYF
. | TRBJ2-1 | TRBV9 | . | TGTGCCAGCAGCGTAGCTACCGGACAATTCAATGAGCAGTTCTTC | CASSVATGQFNEQFF
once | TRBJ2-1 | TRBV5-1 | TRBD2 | TGCGCCAGCAGCTCCACTAGCGGGGTTTTGAATGAGCAGTTCTTC | CASSSTSGVLNEQFF
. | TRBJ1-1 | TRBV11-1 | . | TGTGCCAGCAGCTTGACGGAGGGGGACACTGAAGCTTTCTTT | CASSLTEGDTEAFF
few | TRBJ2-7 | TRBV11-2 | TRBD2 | TGTGCCAGCAGCTTAGGACTAGCGGGAGCCTACGAGCAGTACTTC | CASSLGLAGAYEQYF
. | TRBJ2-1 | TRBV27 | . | TGTGCCAGCAGCCCGTCCGACTACCTCCGAAATGAGCAGTTCTTC | CASSPSDYLRNEQFF
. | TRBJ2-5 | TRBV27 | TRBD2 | TGTGCCAGCACTATATTAAAGCGGGGGATCCTCTCAGAGACCCAGTACTTC | CASTILKRGILSETQYF
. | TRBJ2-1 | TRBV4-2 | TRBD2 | TGTGCCAGCAGCCACCCCCGACTAGCGGGGGGGAGGGAGCAGTTCTTC | CASSHPRLAGGREQFF
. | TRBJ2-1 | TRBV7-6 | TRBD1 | TGTGCCAGCAGCTTAGGTTTAGGGACAGGGCATAATGAGCAGTTCTTC | CASSLGLGTGHNEQFF
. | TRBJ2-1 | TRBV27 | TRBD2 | TGTGCCAGCAGTTTATCGGCGGGAGGTGTCGGTGAGCAGTTCTTC | CASSLSAGGVGEQFF
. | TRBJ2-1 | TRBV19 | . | TGTGCCAGTAGGGTTAGTGGGGGGAGCTCCTACAATGAGCAGTTCTTC | CASRVSGGSSYNEQFF
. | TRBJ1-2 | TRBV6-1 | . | TGTGCCAGCAGTGAACCGGAAGCTAACTATGGCTACACCTTC | CASSEPEANYGYTF
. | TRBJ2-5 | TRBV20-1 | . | TGCAGTGCTAGAGATGCGGGGACCCAGTACTTC | CSARDAGTQYF
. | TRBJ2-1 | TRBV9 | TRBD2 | TGTGCCAGCAGCGTAGGGGCGGGAGGGAGCAATGAGCAGTTCTTC | CASSVGAGGSNEQFF
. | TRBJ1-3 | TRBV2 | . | TGTGCCAGCACGGCAGGGGAGCTGGGGGACACCATATATTTT | CASTAGELGDTIYF
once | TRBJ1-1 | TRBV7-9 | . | TGTGCCAGCAGCCGCCCGTTGACAGGCGAGCTTGCTGAAGCTTTCTTT | CASSRPLTGELAEAFF
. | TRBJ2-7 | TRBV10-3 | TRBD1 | TGTGCCATCAGTCCGACAGGGACCTACGAGCAGTACTTC | CAISPTGTYEQYF
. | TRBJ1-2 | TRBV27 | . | TGTGCCAGCAGTTTCCCGGGCCGAGGCTACACCTTC | CASSFPGRGYTF
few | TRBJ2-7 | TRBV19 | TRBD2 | TGTGCCAGTAGTGCCCTGAGGGGACTAGCAAGGCAGTACTTC | CASSALRGLARQYF
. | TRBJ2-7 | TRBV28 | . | TGTGCCAGCAGTACCCGAGGGGGTGTCTACGAGCAGTACTTC | CASSTRGGVYEQYF
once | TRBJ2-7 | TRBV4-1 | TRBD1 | TGCGCCAGCAGCCAGCTGGACAGGGCAACTTACGAGCAGTACTTC | CASSQLDRATYEQYF
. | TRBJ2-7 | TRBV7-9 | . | TGTGCCAGCTCCCCCCGGGTGGTAAGCTCCTACGAGCAGTACTTC | CASSPRVVSSYEQYF
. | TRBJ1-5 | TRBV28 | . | TGTGCCAGCAGTTTCTCCAGCAATCAGCCCCAGCATTTT | CASSFSSNQPQHF
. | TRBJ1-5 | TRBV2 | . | TGTGCCAGCAGCATCGTGGGTTTCGATCAGCCCCAGCATTTT | CASSIVGFDQPQHF
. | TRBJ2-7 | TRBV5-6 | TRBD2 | TGTGCCAGCAGCCCGGGACTAGCGGGTTCCTCACTATACGAGCAGTACTTC | CASSPGLAGSSLYEQYF
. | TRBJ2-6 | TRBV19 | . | TGTGCCAGTAGTATAATCGTAGTTTCTGGGGCCAACGTCCTGACTTTC | CASSIIVVSGANVLTF